Shown below are 12 T cell receptor beta chains from a single sample sequenced in a study of response to subunit inactivated influenza vaccine. TCRdb redid the calling of the RT-PCR reads with MiXCR, one entry per CDR3 protein. The sample records some 640,000 distinct CDR3 sequences, approximately 14% being singletons. The specimen was PBMCs from blood, collected around two weeks before vaccination. These receptors originate from a man aged 50-60 years who received an inactivated influenza vaccine.

This chain connects TRBV5-1 to TRBJ2-7; D possibly corresponds to TRBD1 (5 bases). The germline V gene encodes CDR1 SGHRS and CDR2 YFSETQ. This CDR3 region has 18 residues. V was clipped by 4 bases and J by 0 bases, with 23 bases between them. CDR3 protein: CASSLTVRKLGSSYEQYF. In nucleotides, the CDR3 is TGCGCCAGCAGCCTGACAGTTCGGAAGCTAGGAAGCTCCTACGAGCAGTACTTC.

The rearrangement uses TRBV7-6 and TRBJ2-7; 8 bases agree with TRBD2. This CDR3 has 15 residues. Germline CDR1 SGHVS, CDR2 FNYEAQ. Trimming at V came to 4 bases and at J to 2 bases, leaving 7 bases not matched to a gene. CDR3 in DNA: TGTGCCAGCAGCTCCGCGGGGGGTCCCCCCTACGAGCAGTACTTC. As protein: CASSSAGGPPYEQYF.

In its sample, this clonotype was seen a few times. The V gene is TRBV6-1, the J gene TRBJ2-1; D gene unclear. CDR3 length equals 14 residues. V shed 10 bases and J shed 0 bases, with 13 bases lying between them. Germline V gene data show CDR1 as MNHNS and CDR2 as SASEGT. CDR3 residues: CATKAAISYNEQFF. The CDR3 DNA is TGTGCCACTAAAGCTGCAATCTCCTACAATGAGCAGTTCTTC.

Regarding this clonotype: A much larger clone differs by one base, so this may be a read error. The chain carries TRBV7-2 and TRBJ2-1, with 9 bases fitting TRBD2. V lost 5 bases to trimming and J lost 1 base; unmatched junction nucleotides: 3. Per the germline V gene, CDR1 is SGHTA and CDR2 is FQGNSA. The CDR3 runs to 15 residues. CDR3 sequence: CASSQSGRSYNEQFF. CDR3 in DNA: TGTGCCAGCAGCCAAAGCGGGAGGTCCTACAATGAGCAGTTCTTC.

This clonotype was observed at least ten times. This sequence joins TRBV6-2 or TRBV6-3 and TRBJ1-5; the D is unclear. This CDR3 region has 17 residues. V shed 5 bases and J shed 0 bases, with 17 bases lying between them. Germline CDR1 is MNHEY and CDR2 is SVGEGT. The CDR3 coding sequence is TGTGCCAGCAGTAGACTTAGACTCTCCCCTAGCAATCAGCCCCAGCATTTT. It encodes CASSRLRLSPSNQPQHF.

This clonotype was counted at least ten times. This chain connects TRBV18 to TRBJ2-2, with no clear D. Germline V gene sequence: CDR1 KGHSH, CDR2 LQKENI. CDR3 length equals 14 residues. V lost 3 bases, J lost 0 bases, and 5 bases lay in between. This CDR3 is CASSPDPNTGELFF. CDR3 DNA: TGTGCCAGCTCACCGGACCCGAACACCGGGGAGCTGTTTTTT.

In this sample, this clonotype turned up many times. The J gene is TRBJ2-1, the V gene TRBV2; 9 nucleotides align to TRBD2. V was clipped by 6 bases and J by 11 bases; unmatched bases: 8. Germline V gene lookup returns CDR1 SNHLY and CDR2 FYNNEI. The CDR3 loop spans 13 amino acids. In DNA, the CDR3 is TGTGCCAGCAGGGGGGTTCTAGCGGGACAGCAGTTCTTC. Its protein product is CASRGVLAGQQFF.

The rearrangement uses TRBV7-9 and TRBJ2-3, with a tentative D call TRBD2 (6 bases). Trimming pared 7 bases from V and 2 bases from J, leaving 19 bases between. The CDR3 consists of 16 residues. The germline V gene encodes CDR1 SEHNR and CDR2 FQNEAQ (reference sequence). This chain's CDR3 is CASTSTRDSYTDTQYF. CDR3 sequence (DNA): TGTGCCAGCACTTCAACCCGGGACTCCTACACAGATACGCAGTATTTT.

This clonotype occurred a few times. The chain combines TRBV20-1 with TRBJ1-6, with 7 nucleotides matching TRBD1. V was pared by 3 bases and J by 7 bases, with 9 bases of the junction left unmatched. CDR3 length: 15 residues. Germline lookup yields CDR1 DFQATT and CDR2 SNEGSKA (reference sequence). The CDR3 here is CSASLGGAGNSPLHF. The DNA for the CDR3 is TGCAGTGCTAGCCTAGGGGGCGCGGGCAATTCACCCCTCCACTTT.

This clonotype was counted a few times. The chain employs TRBV7-2 and TRBJ1-5; tentative D call: TRBD1 (6 bases). The ends were cut back, 5 bases at V and 10 bases at J, with 15 bases in the middle. The CDR3 has 13 amino acids. Germline assignment: CDR1 SGHTA and CDR2 FQGNSA. In DNA, the CDR3 is TGTGCCAGCAGCCCGAGGGGGGGTGGACCCCAGCATTTT. Residues: CASSPRGGGPQHF.

This clonotype occurred once. V usage is TRBV14 and J usage is TRBJ2-2; D is ambiguous. Trimming cost V 0 bases and J 3 bases, with 5 bases left between them. The germline gives CDR1 SGHDN, CDR2 FVKESK. The CDR3 totals 14 residues. CDR3 bases: TGTGCCAGCAGCCAAGACAGCGACACCGGGGAGCTGTTTTTT. It encodes CASSQDSDTGELFF. The variable domain in full, with the rest retrieved from reference TRBV14 and TRBJ2-2, is EAGVTQFPSHSVIEKGQTVTLRCDPISGHDNLYWYRRVMGKEIKFLLHFVKESKQDESGMPNNRFLAERTGGTYSTLKVQPAELEDSGVYFCASSQDSDTGELFFGEGSRLTVL.

The sample holds a few counts of this clonotype. The chain uses TRBV4-1 and TRBJ2-3; no definite D call. The CDR3 spans 15 residues. Germline CDR1 and CDR2: MGHRA and YSYEKL. Trimming left V 1 base short and J 1 base short, with 9 bases between. The CDR3 sequence: CASSQAHRGTDTQYF. CDR3 nucleotide sequence: TGCGCCAGCAGCCAAGCTCACCGGGGCACAGATACGCAGTATTTT.